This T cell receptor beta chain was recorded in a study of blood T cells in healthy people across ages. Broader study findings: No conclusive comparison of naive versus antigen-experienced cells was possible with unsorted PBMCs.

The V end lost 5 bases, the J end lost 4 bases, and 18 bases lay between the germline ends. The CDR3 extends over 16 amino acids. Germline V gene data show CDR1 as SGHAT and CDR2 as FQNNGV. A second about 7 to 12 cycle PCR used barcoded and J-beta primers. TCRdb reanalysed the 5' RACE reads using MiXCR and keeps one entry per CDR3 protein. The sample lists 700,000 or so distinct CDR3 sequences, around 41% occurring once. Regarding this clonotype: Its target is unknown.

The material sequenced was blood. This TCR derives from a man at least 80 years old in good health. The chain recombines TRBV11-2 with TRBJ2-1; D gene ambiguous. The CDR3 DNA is TGTGCCAGCAGCCTCGCCAGCGAGAGATCTTACAATGAGCAGTTCTTC. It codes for CASSLASERSYNEQFF. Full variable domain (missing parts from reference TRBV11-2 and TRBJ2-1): EAGVAQSPRYKIIEKRQSVAFWCNPISGHATLYWYQQILGQGPKLLIQFQNNGVVDDSQLPKDRFSAERLKGVDSTLKIQPAKLEDSAVYLCASSLASERSYNEQFFGPGTRLTVL.